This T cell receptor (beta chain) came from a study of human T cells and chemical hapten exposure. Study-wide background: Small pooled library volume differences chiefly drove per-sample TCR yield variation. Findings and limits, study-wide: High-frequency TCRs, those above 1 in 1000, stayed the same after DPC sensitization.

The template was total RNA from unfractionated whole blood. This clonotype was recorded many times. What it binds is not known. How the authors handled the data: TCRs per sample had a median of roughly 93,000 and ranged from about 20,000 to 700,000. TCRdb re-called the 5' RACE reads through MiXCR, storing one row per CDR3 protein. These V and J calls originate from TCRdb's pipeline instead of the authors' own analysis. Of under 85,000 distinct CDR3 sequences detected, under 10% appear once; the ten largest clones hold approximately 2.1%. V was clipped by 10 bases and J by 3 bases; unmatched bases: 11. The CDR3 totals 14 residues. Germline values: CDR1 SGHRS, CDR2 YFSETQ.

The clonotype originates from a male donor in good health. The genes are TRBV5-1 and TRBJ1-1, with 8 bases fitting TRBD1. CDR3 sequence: CASALAGGYTEAFF. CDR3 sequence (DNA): TGCGCCTCAGCGTTGGCAGGGGGCTACACTGAAGCTTTCTTT.